A selection of T cell receptor beta chains follows, all from one sample in a study of cytomegalovirus exposure and HLA in healthy donors. This table comes from immunoSEQ multiplex PCR, and its TCRdb copy is limited to in-frame clones, with some not included. The top ten hold around 3.2% of the sample, which has 90,000 to 100,000 clones, approximately 72% seen once. Material for sequencing was PBMCs. Receptor source: a woman in her thirties or forties in good health and CMV-seronegative. CDR3s include the opening cysteine and the closing phenylalanine or tryptophan.

v_call | cdr3_aa
TRBV5-1 | CASSLDRGFEQFF
TRBV18 | CASHRVAANTGELFF
TRBV6-6 | CASSVTGFYEQYF
TRBV19 | CASTAGANVLTF
TRBV11-1 | CASSLTGRGQPQHF
TRBV5-1 | CASSLDSGRVGEETQYF
TRBV7-3 | CASSLDPSANNEQFF
TRBV2 | CASSEAHGGPRAEAFF
TRBV5-1 | CASRGATEAFF
TRBV5-1 | CASSQTGLAPGELFF
TRBV7-9 | CSSSFTGQLMNTEAFF
TRBV6-6 | CASSRGMNTEAFF
TRBV6-4 | CASSVSPDRGGELFF
TRBV5-1 | CASSSDSDGIGELFF
TRBV2 | CASSEELNSYGYTF
TRBV6-4 | CASSASGGPYNEQFF
TRBV28 | CASSRRSNYGYTF